This T cell receptor (beta chain) stems from a study of cytomegalovirus exposure and HLA in healthy donors. Primers: 60 Vbeta forward and 13 Jbeta reverse. Profiling relied on immunoSEQ multiplex PCR, and the TCRdb table lists in-frame clones only, not all of them. Among some 250,000 clones listed, 75% to 85% were seen once. V lost 5 bases, J lost 7 bases, and 10 bases stayed unmatched. Germline values: CDR1 SGHNT, CDR2 YYREEE (reference sequence). The CDR3 length is 14 residues. The V and J genes are TRBV5-4 and TRBJ2-7; TRBD2 agrees at 9 bases. This TCR came from a woman in her sixties in good health and CMV-seropositive. The sample taken for sequencing was PBMCs. In nucleotides, the CDR3 is TGTGCCAGCAGTTCAGCGGGAGGATCGGGGGAGCAGTACTTC. Its translation: CASSSAGGSGEQYF.